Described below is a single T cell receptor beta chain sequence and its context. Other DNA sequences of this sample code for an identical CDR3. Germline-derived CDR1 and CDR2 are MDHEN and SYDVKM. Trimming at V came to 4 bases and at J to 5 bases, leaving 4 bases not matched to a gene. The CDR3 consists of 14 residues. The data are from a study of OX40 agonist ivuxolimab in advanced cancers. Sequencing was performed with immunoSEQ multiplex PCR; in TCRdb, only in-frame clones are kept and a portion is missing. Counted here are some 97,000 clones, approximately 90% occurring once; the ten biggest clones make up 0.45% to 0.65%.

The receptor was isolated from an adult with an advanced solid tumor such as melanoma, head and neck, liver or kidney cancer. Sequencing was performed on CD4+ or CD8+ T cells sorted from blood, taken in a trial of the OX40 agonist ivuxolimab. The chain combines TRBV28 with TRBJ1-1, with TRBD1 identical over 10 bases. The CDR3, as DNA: TGTGCCAGCAGTTCGGGACAGGGGTCAACTGAAGCTTTCTTT. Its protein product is CASSSGQGSTEAFF. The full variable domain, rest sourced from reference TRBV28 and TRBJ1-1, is DVKVTQSSRYLVKRTGEKVFLECVQDMDHENMFWYRQDPGLGLRLIYFSYDVKMKEKGDIPEGYSVSREKKERFSLILESASTNQTSMYLCASSSGQGSTEAFFGQGTRLTVV.